This T cell receptor (beta chain) came from a study of blood T cell repertoires in COVID-19. Study-level information: Whether acute or convalescent, the COVID-19 samples came from the United States, Italy and Spain.

CDR3 length: 15 amino acids. The V and J ends lost 1 base and 1 base respectively, with 8 bases between them. Germline loops: CDR1 SGHAT, CDR2 FQNNGV. This clone was observed once. Patients of the Seattle cohort, enrolled during active infection, were followed longitudinally. Assay: immunoSEQ multiplex PCR; the TCRdb copy retains only in-frame clones and omits some. The sample holds 200,000 to 250,000 clones, 92% seen once. The chain combines TRBV11-2 with TRBJ1-3; no clear D gene. The TCR sequence derives from a man between 60 and 75 years old with COVID-19, enrolled during active disease. Sequencing was performed on peripheral blood. In DNA form, the CDR3 reads TGTGCCAGCAGCTTAGGTCTCCAGTCTGGAAACACCATATATTTT. It specifies CASSLGLQSGNTIYF.